This T cell receptor (beta chain) was captured in a study of sequential checkpoint blockade in melanoma. Sequenced by immunoSEQ multiplex PCR; TCRdb stores in-frame clones only, minus some. Here the sample spans 15,000 to 20,000 clones, about 50% being singletons. Treatment reported: randomized to nivolumab then ipilimumab (arm A) or the reverse (arm B). CDR3 size: 16 residues. The germline V gene encodes CDR1 PRHDT and CDR2 FYEKMQ (reference sequence). V lost 4 bases and J 4 bases, leaving 20 bases between the germline ends. The V and J genes are TRBV13 and TRBJ2-7; D might be TRBD1 (6 bases). Specimen: CD8+ T cells sorted from blood (inferred from file names), collected from a patient given nivolumab and ipilimumab in sequence. The sequence came from a human donor with melanoma. The CDR3 here is CASSSSTGNRVYEQYF. CDR3 nucleotide sequence: TGTGCCAGCAGCTCATCGACCGGTAACAGGGTGTACGAGCAGTACTTC.